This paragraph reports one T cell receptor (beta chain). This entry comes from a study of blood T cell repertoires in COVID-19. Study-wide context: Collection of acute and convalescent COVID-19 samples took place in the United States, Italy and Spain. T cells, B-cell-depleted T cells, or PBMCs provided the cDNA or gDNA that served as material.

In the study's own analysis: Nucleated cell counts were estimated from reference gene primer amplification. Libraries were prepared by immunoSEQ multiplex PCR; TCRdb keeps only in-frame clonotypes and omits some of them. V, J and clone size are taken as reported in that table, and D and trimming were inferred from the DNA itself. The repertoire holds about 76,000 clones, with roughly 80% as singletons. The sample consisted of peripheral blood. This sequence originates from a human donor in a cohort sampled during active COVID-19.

Here the CDR3 DNA reads TGTGCCAGCAGCCAAGATCAAGGGGCCACCGGGGAGCTGTTTTTT. Its protein product is CASSQDQGATGELFF. The V gene is TRBV3-1 (or the pseudogene TRBV3-2), the J gene TRBJ2-2; the D gene is possibly TRBD1 (5 bases). CDR3 size: 15 residues. The germline gives CDR1 LGHDT, CDR2 YNNKEL (reference sequence). V lost 0 bases, J lost 4 bases, and 9 bases lay in between.